Below are 2 T cell receptor beta chains sequenced from a single sample in a study of CD8+CD57+ T cells in acquired aplastic anemia. Profiling that covered TCR beta VDJ and CDR3 relied on genomic DNA as its template. TCRdb redid the calling of the reads with MiXCR, one entry per CDR3 protein. The sample records about 190,000 distinct CDR3 sequences, roughly 64% being singletons. The sample comprised sorted CD4+, CD8+, or CD8+CD57+ T cells (not recorded which) from PBMCs. The source is a human donor with severe aplastic anemia or a healthy control (not recorded which).

This clonotype appeared once. V usage is TRBV2 and J usage is TRBJ2-3; D is undetermined. The V gene's germline CDR1 is SNHLY and CDR2 FYNNEI. V was cut by 4 bases and J by 3 bases, with 14 bases left in between. This CDR3 spans 15 amino acids. CDR3 sequence reads: CASSVSRVSTDTQYF. CDR3 sequence (DNA): TGTGCCAGCAGTGTGTCTCGGGTGTCAACAGATACGCAGTATTTT.

This rearrangement joins TRBV20-1 to TRBJ1-2, with 9 bases that match TRBD1. This CDR3 region has 11 residues. Germline-derived CDR1 and CDR2 are DFQATT and SNEGSKA (reference sequence). J gave up 8 bases and V 6 bases, and 4 bases lay outside the gene matches. The CDR3 region is CSARTGEGYTF. DNA for the CDR3: TGCAGTGCCAGGACAGGGGAGGGCTACACCTTC.